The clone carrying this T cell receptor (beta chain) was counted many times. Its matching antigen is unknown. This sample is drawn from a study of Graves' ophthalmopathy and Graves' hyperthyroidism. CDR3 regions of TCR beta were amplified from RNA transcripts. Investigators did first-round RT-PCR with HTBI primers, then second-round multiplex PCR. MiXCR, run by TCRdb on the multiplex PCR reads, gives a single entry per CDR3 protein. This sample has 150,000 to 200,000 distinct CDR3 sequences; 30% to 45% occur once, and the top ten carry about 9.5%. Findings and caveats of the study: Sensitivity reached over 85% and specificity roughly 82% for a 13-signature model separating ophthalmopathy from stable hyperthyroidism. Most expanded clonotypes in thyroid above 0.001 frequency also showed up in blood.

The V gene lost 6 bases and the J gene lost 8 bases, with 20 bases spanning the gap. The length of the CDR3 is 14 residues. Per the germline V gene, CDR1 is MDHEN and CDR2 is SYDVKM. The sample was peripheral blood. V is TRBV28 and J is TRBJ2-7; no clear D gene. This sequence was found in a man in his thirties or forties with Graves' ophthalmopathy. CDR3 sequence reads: CASSLGPTFEKQYF. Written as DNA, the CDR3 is TGTGCCAGCAGCCTCGGACCAACGTTTGAAAAGCAGTACTTC.